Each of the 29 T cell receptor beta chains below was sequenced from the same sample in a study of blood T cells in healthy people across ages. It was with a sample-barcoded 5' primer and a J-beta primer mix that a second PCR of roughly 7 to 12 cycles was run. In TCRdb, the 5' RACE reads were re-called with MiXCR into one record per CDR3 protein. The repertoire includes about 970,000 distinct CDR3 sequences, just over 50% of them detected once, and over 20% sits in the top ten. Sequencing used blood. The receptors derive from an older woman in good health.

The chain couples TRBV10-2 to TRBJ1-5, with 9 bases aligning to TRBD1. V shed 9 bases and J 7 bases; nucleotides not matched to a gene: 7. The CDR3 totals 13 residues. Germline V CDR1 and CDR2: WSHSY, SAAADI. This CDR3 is CASGTGGRQPQHF. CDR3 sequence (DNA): TGCGCCAGTGGCACAGGGGGCAGGCAGCCCCAGCATTTT.

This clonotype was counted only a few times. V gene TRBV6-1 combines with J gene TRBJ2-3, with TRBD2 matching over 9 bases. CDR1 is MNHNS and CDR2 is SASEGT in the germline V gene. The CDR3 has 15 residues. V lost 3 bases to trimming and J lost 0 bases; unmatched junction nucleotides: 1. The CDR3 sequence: CASSDSGRSTDTQYF. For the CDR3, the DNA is TGTGCCAGCAGTGACAGCGGGAGGAGCACAGATACGCAGTATTTT.

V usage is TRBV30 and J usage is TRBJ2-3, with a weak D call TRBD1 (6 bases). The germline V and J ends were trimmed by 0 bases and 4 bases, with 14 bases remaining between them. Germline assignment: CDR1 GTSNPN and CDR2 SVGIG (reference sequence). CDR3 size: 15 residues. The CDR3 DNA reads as TGTGCCTGGAGTGTAGGTGGCAGGGGCGCAGATACGCAGTATTTT. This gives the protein CAWSVGGRGADTQYF.

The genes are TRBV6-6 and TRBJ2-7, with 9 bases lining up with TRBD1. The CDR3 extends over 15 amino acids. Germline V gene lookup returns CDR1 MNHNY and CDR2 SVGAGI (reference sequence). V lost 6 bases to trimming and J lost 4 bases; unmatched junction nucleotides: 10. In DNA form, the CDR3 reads TGTGCCAGCAGAACTGCTCGGGACAGGGTTTACGAGCAGTACTTC. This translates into CASRTARDRVYEQYF.

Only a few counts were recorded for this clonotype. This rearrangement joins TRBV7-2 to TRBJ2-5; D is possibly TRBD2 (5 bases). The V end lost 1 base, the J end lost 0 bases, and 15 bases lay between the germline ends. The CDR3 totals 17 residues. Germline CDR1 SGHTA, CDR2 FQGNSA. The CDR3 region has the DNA TGTGCCAGCAGCTTAGGTTTCCTCCCGGGATACCAAGAGACCCAGTACTTC. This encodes CASSLGFLPGYQETQYF.

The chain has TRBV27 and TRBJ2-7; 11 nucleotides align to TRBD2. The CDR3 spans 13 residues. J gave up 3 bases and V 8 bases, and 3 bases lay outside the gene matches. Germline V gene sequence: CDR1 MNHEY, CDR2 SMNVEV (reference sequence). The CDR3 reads CASVGTSGYEQYF. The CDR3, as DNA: TGTGCCAGCGTGGGGACTAGCGGCTACGAGCAGTACTTC.

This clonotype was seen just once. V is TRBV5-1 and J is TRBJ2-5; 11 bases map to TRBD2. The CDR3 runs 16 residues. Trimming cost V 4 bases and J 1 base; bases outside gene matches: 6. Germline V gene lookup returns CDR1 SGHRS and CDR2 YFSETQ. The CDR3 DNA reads TGCGCCAGCAGCAGCTTGGGACTAGCGGCCCAAGAGACCCAGTACTTC. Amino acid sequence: CASSSLGLAAQETQYF.

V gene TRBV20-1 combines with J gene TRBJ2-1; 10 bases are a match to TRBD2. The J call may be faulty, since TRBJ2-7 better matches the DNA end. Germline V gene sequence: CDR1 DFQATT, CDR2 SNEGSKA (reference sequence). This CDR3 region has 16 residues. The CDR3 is CSARLAGVSRVSEQYF. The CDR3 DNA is TGCAGTGCTAGACTAGCGGGAGTATCTAGAGTATCCGAGCAGTACTTC.

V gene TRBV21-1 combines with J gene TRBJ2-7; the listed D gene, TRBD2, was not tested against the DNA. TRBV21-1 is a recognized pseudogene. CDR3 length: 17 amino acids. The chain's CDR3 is CASSMGLAGEIGYEQYF. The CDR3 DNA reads TGTGCCAGCAGTATGGGACTAGCGGGAGAAATCGGCTACGAGCAGTACTTC.

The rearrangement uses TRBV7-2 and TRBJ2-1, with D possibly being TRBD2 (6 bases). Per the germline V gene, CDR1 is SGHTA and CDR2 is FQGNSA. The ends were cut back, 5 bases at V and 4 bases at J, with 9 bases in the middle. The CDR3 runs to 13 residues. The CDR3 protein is CASSGDLYNEQFF. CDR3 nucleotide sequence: TGTGCCAGCAGCGGGGACTTATACAATGAGCAGTTCTTC. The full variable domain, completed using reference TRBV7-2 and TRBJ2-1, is GAGVSQSPSNKVTEKGKDVELRCDPISGHTALYWYRQSLGQGLEFLIYFQGNSAPDKSGLPSDRFSAERTGGSVSTLTIQRTQQEDSAVYLCASSGDLYNEQFFGPGTRLTVL.

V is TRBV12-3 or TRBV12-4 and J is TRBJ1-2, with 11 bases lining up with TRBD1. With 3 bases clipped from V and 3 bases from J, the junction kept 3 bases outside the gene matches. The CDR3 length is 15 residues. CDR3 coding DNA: TGTGCCAGCAGTTTTCCGGGACAGGGGGACTATGGCTACACCTTC. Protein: CASSFPGQGDYGYTF.

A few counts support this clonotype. CDR3 in DNA: TGTGCCAGTAGTGGCCGGACTAGCGGGAGAGGAGATACGCAGTATTTT. Protein sequence: CASSGRTSGRGDTQYF. The chain has TRBV19 and TRBJ2-3; 13 positions agree with TRBD2. Germline V CDR1 and CDR2: LNHDA, SQIVND (reference sequence). Losses at the gene ends were 5 bases for V and 5 bases for J; bases not matched to a gene: 7. The CDR3 spans 16 residues.

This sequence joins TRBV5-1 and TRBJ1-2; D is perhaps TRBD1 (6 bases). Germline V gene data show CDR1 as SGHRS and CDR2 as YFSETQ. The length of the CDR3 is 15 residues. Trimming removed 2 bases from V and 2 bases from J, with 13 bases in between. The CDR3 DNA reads TGCGCCAGCAGCTTTGACGGACAGTCAAACTATGGCTACACCTTC. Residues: CASSFDGQSNYGYTF. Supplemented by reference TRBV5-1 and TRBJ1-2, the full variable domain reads KAGVTQTPRYLIKTRGQQVTLSCSPISGHRSVSWYQQTPGQGLQFLFEYFSETQRNKGNFPGRFSGRQFSNSRSEMNVSTLELGDSALYLCASSFDGQSNYGYTFGSGTRLTVV.

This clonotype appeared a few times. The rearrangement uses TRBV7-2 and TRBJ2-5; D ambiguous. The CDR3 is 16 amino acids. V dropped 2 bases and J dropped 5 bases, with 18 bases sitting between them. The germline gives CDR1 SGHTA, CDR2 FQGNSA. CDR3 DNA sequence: TGTGCCAGCAGCTTATCCCCGGTCTCTAATGGGGAGACCCAGTACTTC. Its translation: CASSLSPVSNGETQYF.

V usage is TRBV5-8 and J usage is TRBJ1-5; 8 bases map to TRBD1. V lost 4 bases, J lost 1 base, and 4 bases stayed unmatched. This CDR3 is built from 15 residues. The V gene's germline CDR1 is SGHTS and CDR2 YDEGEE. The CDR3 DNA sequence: TGTGCCAGCAGCAGACAGGGGACAAGCAATCAGCCCCAGCATTTT. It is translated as CASSRQGTSNQPQHF.

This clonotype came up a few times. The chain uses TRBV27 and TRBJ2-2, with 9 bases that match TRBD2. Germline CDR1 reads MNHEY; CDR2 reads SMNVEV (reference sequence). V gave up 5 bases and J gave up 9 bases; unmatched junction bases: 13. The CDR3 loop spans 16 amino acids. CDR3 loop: CASSPLGSGRSRELFF. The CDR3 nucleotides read TGTGCCAGCAGTCCCCTTGGAAGCGGGAGGAGCAGGGAGCTGTTTTTT.

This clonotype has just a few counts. In DNA form, the CDR3 reads TGTGCCTGGACTATGGTAGGGGGGCGAGGGCGCTACGAGCAGTACTTC. It translates to CAWTMVGGRGRYEQYF. This chain uses TRBV30 with TRBJ2-5; D could derive from TRBD1 or TRBD2 (6 bases each). The J call could be wrong; TRBJ2-7 is a better fit for the DNA end. The CDR3 has 16 residues. CDR1 GTSNPN and CDR2 SVGIG come from the germline V gene (reference sequence).

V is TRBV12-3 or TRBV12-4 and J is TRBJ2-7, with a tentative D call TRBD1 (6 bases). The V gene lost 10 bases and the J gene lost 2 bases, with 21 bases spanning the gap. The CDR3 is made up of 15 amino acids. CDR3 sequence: CANIRGDRRAYEQYF. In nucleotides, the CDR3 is TGTGCCAACATCCGAGGCGACAGGCGCGCCTACGAGCAGTACTTC.

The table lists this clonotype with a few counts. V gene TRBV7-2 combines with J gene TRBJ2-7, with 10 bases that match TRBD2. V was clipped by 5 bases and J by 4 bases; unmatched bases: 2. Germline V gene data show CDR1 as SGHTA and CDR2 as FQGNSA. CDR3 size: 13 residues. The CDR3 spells CASSQREGYEQYF. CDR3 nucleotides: TGTGCCAGCAGCCAGCGGGAGGGTTACGAGCAGTACTTC.

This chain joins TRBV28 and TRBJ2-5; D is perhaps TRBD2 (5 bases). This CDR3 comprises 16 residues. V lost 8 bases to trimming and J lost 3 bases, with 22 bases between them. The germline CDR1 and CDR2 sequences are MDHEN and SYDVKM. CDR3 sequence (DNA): TGTGCCAGCGAAGCGGAGCCCTTCTTTGTTAAAGAGACCCAGTACTTC. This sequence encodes CASEAEPFFVKETQYF.

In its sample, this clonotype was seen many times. The CDR3 loop is CASQMTGRIGGEQYF. The CDR3 DNA reads as TGTGCCAGCCAGATGACGGGACGGATTGGTGGCGAGCAGTACTTC. The rearrangement joins TRBV9 to TRBJ2-7; either TRBD1 or TRBD2 may supply D (5 bases each). The ends were cut back, 7 bases at V and 6 bases at J, with 23 bases in the middle. The CDR3 loop spans 15 amino acids. CDR1 and CDR2 (germline): SGDLS, YYNGEE. Combining the CDR3 with reference TRBV9 and TRBJ2-7 gives the whole variable domain DSGVTQTPKHLITATGQRVTLRCSPRSGDLSVYWYQQSLDQGLQFLIQYYNGEERAKGNILERFSAQQFPDLHSELNLSSLELGDSALYFCASQMTGRIGGEQYFGPGTRLTVT.

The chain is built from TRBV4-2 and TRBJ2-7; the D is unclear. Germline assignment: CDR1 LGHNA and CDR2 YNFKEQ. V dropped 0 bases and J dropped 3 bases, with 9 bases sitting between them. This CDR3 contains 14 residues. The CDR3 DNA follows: TGTGCCAGCAGCCAAGATGGCACAATCTACGAGCAGTACTTC. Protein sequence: CASSQDGTIYEQYF.

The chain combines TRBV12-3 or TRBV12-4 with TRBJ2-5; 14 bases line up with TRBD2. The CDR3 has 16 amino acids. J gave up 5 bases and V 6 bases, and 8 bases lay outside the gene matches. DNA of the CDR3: TGTGCCAGCAGGCTCGGACTAGCGGGAGGTGGTGAGACCCAGTACTTC. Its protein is CASRLGLAGGGETQYF.

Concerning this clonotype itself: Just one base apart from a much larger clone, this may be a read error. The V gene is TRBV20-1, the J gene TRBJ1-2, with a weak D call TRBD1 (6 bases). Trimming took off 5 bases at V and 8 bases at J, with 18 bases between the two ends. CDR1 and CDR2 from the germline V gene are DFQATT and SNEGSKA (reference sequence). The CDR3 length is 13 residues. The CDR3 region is CSAFRRGKVGYTF. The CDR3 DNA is TGCAGTGCTTTCCGCAGGGGAAAAGTGGGCTACACCTTC.

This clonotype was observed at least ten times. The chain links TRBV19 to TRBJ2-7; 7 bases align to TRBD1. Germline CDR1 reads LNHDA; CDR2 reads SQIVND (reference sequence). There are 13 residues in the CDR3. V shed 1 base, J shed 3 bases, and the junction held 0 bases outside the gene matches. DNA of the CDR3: TGTGCCAGTAGTATAGGACAGGGCTACGAGCAGTACTTC. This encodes CASSIGQGYEQYF.

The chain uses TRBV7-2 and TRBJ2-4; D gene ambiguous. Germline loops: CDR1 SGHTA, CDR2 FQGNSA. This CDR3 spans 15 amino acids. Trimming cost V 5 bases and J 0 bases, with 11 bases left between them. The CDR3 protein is CASSQPTLAKNIQYF. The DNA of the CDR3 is TGTGCCAGCAGCCAACCGACGTTAGCCAAAAACATTCAGTACTTC. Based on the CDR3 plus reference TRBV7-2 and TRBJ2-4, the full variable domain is GAGVSQSPSNKVTEKGKDVELRCDPISGHTALYWYRQSLGQGLEFLIYFQGNSAPDKSGLPSDRFSAERTGGSVSTLTIQRTQQEDSAVYLCASSQPTLAKNIQYFGAGTRLSVL.

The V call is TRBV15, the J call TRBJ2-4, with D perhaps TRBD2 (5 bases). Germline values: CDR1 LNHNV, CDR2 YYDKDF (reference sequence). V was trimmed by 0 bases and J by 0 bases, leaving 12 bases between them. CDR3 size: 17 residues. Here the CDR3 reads CATSRDEGALAKNIQYF. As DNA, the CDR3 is TGTGCCACCAGCAGAGACGAGGGAGCTCTAGCCAAAAACATTCAGTACTTC.

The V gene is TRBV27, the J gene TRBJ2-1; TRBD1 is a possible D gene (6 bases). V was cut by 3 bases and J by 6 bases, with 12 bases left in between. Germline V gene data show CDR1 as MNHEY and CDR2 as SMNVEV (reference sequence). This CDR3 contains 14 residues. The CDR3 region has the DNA TGTGCCAGCAGTTTGGACAGAGGATCCAATGAGCAGTTCTTC. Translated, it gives CASSLDRGSNEQFF.

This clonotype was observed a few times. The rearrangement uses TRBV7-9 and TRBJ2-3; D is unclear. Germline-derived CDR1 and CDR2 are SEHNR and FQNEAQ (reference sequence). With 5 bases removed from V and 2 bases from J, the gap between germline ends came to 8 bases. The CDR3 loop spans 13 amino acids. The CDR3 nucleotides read TGTGCCAGCAGCGGCCCAATCACAGATACGCAGTATTTT. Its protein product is CASSGPITDTQYF.